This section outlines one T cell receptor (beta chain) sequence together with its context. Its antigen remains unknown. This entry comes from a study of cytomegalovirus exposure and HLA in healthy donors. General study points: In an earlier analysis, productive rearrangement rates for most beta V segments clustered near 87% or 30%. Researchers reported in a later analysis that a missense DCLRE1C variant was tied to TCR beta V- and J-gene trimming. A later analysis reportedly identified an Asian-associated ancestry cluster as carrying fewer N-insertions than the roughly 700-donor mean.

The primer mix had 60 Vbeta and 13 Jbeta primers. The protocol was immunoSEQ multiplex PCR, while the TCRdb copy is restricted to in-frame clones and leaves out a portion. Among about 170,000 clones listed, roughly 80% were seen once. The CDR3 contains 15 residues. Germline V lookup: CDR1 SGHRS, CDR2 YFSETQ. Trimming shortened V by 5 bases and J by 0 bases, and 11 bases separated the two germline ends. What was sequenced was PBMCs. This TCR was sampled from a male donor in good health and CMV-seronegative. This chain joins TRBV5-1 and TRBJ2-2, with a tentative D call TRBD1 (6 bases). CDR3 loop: CASRPGQTNTGELFF. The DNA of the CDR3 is TGCGCCAGCAGACCTGGACAGACGAACACCGGGGAGCTGTTTTTT.